Included here is one T cell receptor beta chain sequence, with context. Its antigen is unidentified. The sample originates from a study of sequential checkpoint blockade in melanoma. Study information: 75 to 95 pretreatment tumor DNA samples were TCRβ immunosequenced. Points from the study as a whole: Rising tumor T-cell fraction and clonality meant about 30 times likelier benefit. In arm A, pretreatment tumor clonality was associated with response.

Method: immunoSEQ multiplex PCR; TCRdb's copy keeps in-frame clones and lacks some. The repertoire holds about 12,000 clones, with about 26% as singletons. Treatment indicated: randomized to nivolumab then ipilimumab (arm A) or the reverse (arm B). CDR3 length: 15 residues. V lost 3 bases to trimming and J lost 6 bases, with 17 bases between them. Germline assignment: CDR1 SQVTM and CDR2 ANQGSEA. Sequencing was performed on tumor tissue (inferred from file names), taken from a patient given nivolumab and ipilimumab in sequence. This clonotype was obtained from a human donor with melanoma. This chain joins TRBV29-1 and TRBJ2-2; D is possibly TRBD2 (6 bases). The CDR3 bases are TGCAGCGTTGATTATGGGACTGTGGGGTCCGGGGAGCTGTTTTTT. This codes for CSVDYGTVGSGELFF.